The 8 T cell receptor beta chains below come from one sample, sequenced in a study of T cell repertoires in aging, cancer and after chemotherapy. A mixed TRB-A/B primer pool amplified rearranged TRB by multiplex touch-down PCR. TCRdb re-analysed the multiplex PCR reads in MiXCR, keeping a single row per CDR3 protein. The repertoire includes 10,000 to 11,000 distinct CDR3 sequences, approximately 37% of them detected once, and under 2% sits in the top ten. The template was genomic DNA from peripheral blood, not RNA. What was sequenced was blood. All receptors derive from a human donor in good health.

The J gene is TRBJ2-1, the V gene TRBV24-1; 7 bases are shared with TRBD1. CDR1 and CDR2 (germline): KGHDR, SFDVKD. This CDR3 region has 17 residues. The ends lost 0 bases at V and 2 bases at J; junction bases unmatched: 6. Here the CDR3 DNA reads TGTGCCACCAGTGATTTGCATCCGGGACAGCCCTACAATGAGCAGTTCTTC. Translation: CATSDLHPGQPYNEQFF.

V gene TRBV7-3 combines with J gene TRBJ2-3; D remains ambiguous. Trimming cost V 2 bases and J 10 bases, with 16 bases left between them. The germline gives CDR1 SGHTA, CDR2 FQGTGA. This CDR3 comprises 14 residues. CDR3 residues: CASSLGSQPTAQYF. For the CDR3, the DNA is TGTGCCAGCAGCTTAGGTAGCCAACCAACGGCGCAGTATTTT.

This clonotype was counted between two and nine times. The chain joins TRBV19 to TRBJ2-1; no clear D. The length of the CDR3 is 14 residues. The germline CDR1 and CDR2 sequences are LNHDA and SQIVND (reference sequence). Trimming removed 0 bases from V and 7 bases from J, with 10 bases in between. The CDR3: CASSIDLEGNEQFF. CDR3 sequence (DNA): TGTGCCAGTAGTATAGATCTAGAAGGAAATGAGCAGTTCTTC.

The rearrangement links TRBV20-1 to TRBJ1-4; 8 bases agree with TRBD1. Unmatched junction bases numbered 6, after V lost 5 bases and J lost 7 bases. The germline CDR1 and CDR2 sequences are DFQATT and SNEGSKA (reference sequence). The CDR3 is 13 amino acids. CDR3 nucleotide sequence: TGCAGTGCTCAGCAGGGGGCGGTTGAAAAACTGTTTTTT. This sequence encodes CSAQQGAVEKLFF.

The J gene is TRBJ1-2, the V gene TRBV27; the match to TRBD1 covers 9 bases. The CDR3 spans 14 residues. Germline CDR1 MNHEY, CDR2 SMNVEV (reference sequence). V shed 6 bases, J shed 8 bases, and the junction held 10 bases outside the gene matches. CDR3 DNA sequence: TGTGCCAGCAGGTTACAAGGGACAGGGAGAGGCTACACCTTC. This gives the protein CASRLQGTGRGYTF.

The CDR3 loop reads CASSSLNTQYF. For the CDR3, the DNA is TGTGCCAGCAGCTCTTTAAATACGCAGTATTTT. The genes are TRBV11-2 and TRBJ2-3; D gene uncertain. The germline V and J ends were trimmed by 4 bases and 7 bases, with 6 bases remaining between them. This CDR3 region has 11 residues. Germline V lookup: CDR1 SGHAT, CDR2 FQNNGV.

This clonotype was detected only a few times. The chain carries TRBV12-3 or TRBV12-4 and TRBJ2-7; D may match TRBD1 or TRBD2 (5 bases each). Trimming took 5 bases from V and 3 from J, leaving 17 bases between them. There are 15 residues in the CDR3. CDR3 protein: CASSLQGPPNYEQYF. In DNA form, the CDR3 reads TGTGCCAGCAGTCTCCAGGGACCCCCGAACTACGAGCAGTACTTC.

This clonotype was seen only a few times. This sequence joins TRBV4-2 and TRBJ2-5; 7 positions match TRBD2. There are 17 residues in the CDR3. Trimming removed 1 base from V and 0 bases from J; junction bases left unmatched: 8. Germline V gene sequence: CDR1 LGHNA, CDR2 YNFKEQ. The CDR3 region is CASSQAGGRGDQETQYF. The DNA of the CDR3 is TGTGCCAGCAGCCAAGCCGGGGGGAGGGGAGACCAAGAGACCCAGTACTTC.